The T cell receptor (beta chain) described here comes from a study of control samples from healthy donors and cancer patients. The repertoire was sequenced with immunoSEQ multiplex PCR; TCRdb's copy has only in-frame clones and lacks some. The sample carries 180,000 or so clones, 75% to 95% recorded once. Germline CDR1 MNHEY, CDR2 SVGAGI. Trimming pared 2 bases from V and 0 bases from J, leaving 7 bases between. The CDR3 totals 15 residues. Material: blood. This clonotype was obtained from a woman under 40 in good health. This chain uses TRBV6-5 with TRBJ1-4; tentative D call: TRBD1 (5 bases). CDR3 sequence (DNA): TGTGCCAGCAGTTACACACAGGCAACTAATGAAAAACTGTTTTTT. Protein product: CASSYTQATNEKLFF.